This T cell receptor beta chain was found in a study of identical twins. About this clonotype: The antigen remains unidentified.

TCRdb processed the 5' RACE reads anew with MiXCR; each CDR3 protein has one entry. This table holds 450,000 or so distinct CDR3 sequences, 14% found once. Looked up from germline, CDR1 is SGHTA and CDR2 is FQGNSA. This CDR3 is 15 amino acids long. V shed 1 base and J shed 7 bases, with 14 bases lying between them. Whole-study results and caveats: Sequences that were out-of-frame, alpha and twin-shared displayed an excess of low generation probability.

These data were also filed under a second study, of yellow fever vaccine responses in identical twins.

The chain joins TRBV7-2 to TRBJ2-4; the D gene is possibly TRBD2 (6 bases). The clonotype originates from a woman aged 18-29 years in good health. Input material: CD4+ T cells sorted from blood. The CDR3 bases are TGTGCCAGCAGCTTAGGTTTGCCGGCGGGGAACATTCAGTACTTC. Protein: CASSLGLPAGNIQYF. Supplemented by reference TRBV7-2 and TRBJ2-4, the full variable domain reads GAGVSQSPSNKVTEKGKDVELRCDPISGHTALYWYRQSLGQGLEFLIYFQGNSAPDKSGLPSDRFSAERTGGSVSTLTIQRTQQEDSAVYLCASSLGLPAGNIQYFGAGTRLSVL.